The 3 T cell receptor beta chains in this list originate from one sample, sequenced in a study of T cells in Graves' hyperthyroidism and ophthalmopathy. Amplified regions were TCR beta CDR3 sequences from RNA transcripts. A first-round RT-PCR of the TCR CDR3 used the HTBI primer set. TCRdb ran MiXCR on the multiplex PCR reads and lists one entry per CDR3 protein. The table includes around 800,000 distinct CDR3 sequences, approximately 40% detected once. The material sequenced was blood. The source is a young man with Graves' hyperthyroidism.

Concerning this clonotype: A read error may explain this, as a much larger clone is one base away. The genes are TRBV29-1 and TRBJ1-1; tentative D call: TRBD1 (5 bases). The CDR3 length is 14 residues. The V gene's germline CDR1 is SQVTM and CDR2 ANQGSEA. CDR3 nucleotide sequence: TGCGGCGCCGCCCCGGGACCCCGGGGACCTGAAGCTTTCTTT. It yields the protein CGAAPGPRGPEAFF.

As concerns this clonotype: One junction end disagrees with the germline gene, perhaps due to a read error. The genes are TRBV11-2 and TRBJ1-4; maybe TRBD1 (5 bases). Germline CDR1 and CDR2: SGHAT and FQNNGV. The CDR3 is 15 amino acids. The CDR3 DNA reads as TGCGCCAGCAGCGGGGACTGGGCAACTAATGAAAAACTGTTTTTT. Its protein is CASSGDWATNEKLFF.

This clonotype was recorded at least ten times. This sequence joins TRBV7-2 and TRBJ1-1, with D tentatively TRBD1 (5 bases). V dropped 8 bases and J dropped 0 bases, with 13 bases sitting between them. The CDR3 is 14 residues long. Germline values: CDR1 SGHTA, CDR2 FQGNSA. The CDR3 loop is CASALGTLNTEAFF. The CDR3 DNA is TGTGCCAGCGCTCTCGGGACTTTGAACACTGAAGCTTTCTTT.